Below, 7 T cell receptor beta chains from the same sample are listed, as sequenced in a study of regulatory T cells in long-lasting Graves disease. CDR3-region Arm-PCR and iRepertoire HTBI primers produced the TCR beta libraries. Using its own MiXCR run on the multiplex PCR reads, TCRdb lists one record per CDR3 protein. The data contain fewer than 550,000 distinct CDR3 sequences, 15% to 20% of them seen just once; the ten biggest clones take up 25%. Sample time point: newly diagnosed GD, antithyroid drugs for less than 3 months. PBMC RNA was the source of the TCR library. These same data were also listed under a study on T cells in Graves' hyperthyroidism and ophthalmopathy.

The starting material was peripheral blood mononuclear cells (PBMCs), obtained at new diagnosis, from a patient treated with antithyroid drugs. These receptors all come from a woman aged 40 to 65 with Graves disease.

This clonotype has a count of ten or more. The genes are TRBV20-1 and TRBJ1-2; D unresolved. The germline CDR1 and CDR2 sequences are DFQATT and SNEGSKA (reference sequence). Trimming stripped 1 base from V and 1 base from J, with 13 bases between. The CDR3 contains 15 residues. The CDR3 DNA is TGCAGTGCTAGAGGTTTCACTGGAAATAACTATGGCTACACCTTC. Its protein product is CSARGFTGNNYGYTF.

This rearrangement joins TRBV12-3 or TRBV12-4 to TRBJ2-1; 10 bases match TRBD2. CDR3 length: 17 residues. Trimming at V came to 6 bases and at J to 7 bases, leaving 15 bases not matched to a gene. This CDR3 reads CASSSRLAGAPGNEQFF. As DNA, the CDR3 is TGTGCCAGCAGCTCCCGGCTAGCGGGGGCCCCCGGGAATGAGCAGTTCTTC.

This clonotype has at least ten counts. V usage is TRBV3-1 and J usage is TRBJ2-1; D perhaps matches TRBD2 (6 bases). The V and J ends lost 3 bases and 7 bases respectively, with 22 bases between them. The CDR3 length is 17 residues. CDR1 is LGHDT and CDR2 is YNNKEL in the germline V gene (reference sequence). CDR3 coding DNA: TGTGCCAGCAGCCAGGTCGGAGGAGCGGGTATAGCTAATGAGCAGTTCTTC. Translation: CASSQVGGAGIANEQFF.

This clonotype was detected once. This may stem from a read error, because a much larger clone lies one nucleotide away. DNA of the CDR3: TGTGCCAGCAGTCTCGGGCTAGTGGGGCCATGGACAGATACGCAGTATTTT. This codes for CASSLGLVGPWTDTQYF. The V and J genes are TRBV7-9 and TRBJ2-3; tentative D call: TRBD1 (5 bases). V dropped 6 bases and J dropped 3 bases, with 22 bases sitting between them. The CDR3 totals 17 residues. Germline lookup yields CDR1 SEHNR and CDR2 FQNEAQ (reference sequence).

The chain links TRBV19 to TRBJ1-5; a weak D match, TRBD1 (5 bases). Germline V gene lookup returns CDR1 LNHDA and CDR2 SQIVND (reference sequence). The germline V and J ends were trimmed by 6 bases and 2 bases, with 23 bases remaining between them. This CDR3 region has 18 residues. The CDR3 DNA follows: TGTGCCAGTAGGGACACCGCATCCTTTATAGCTGGCAATCAGCCCCAGCATTTT. This gives the protein CASRDTASFIAGNQPQHF.

This clonotype has a count of ten or more. The V and J genes are TRBV2 and TRBJ1-5; possibly TRBD1 for D (5 bases). The CDR3 is made up of 12 amino acids. V was shortened by 6 bases and J by 5 bases, with 8 bases between the two germline ends. Germline CDR1 and CDR2: SNHLY and FYNNEI. The CDR3 DNA reads TGTGCCAGCAGAGACAGCGATCAGCCCCAGCATTTT. Encoded protein: CASRDSDQPQHF.

This clonotype occurred many times. The CDR3 DNA follows: TGTGCCAGCTCACTACTCGGGTTCACAGATACGCAGTATTTT. This gives the protein CASSLLGFTDTQYF. This rearrangement joins TRBV18 to TRBJ2-3; D remains ambiguous. In germline, CDR1 is KGHSH, CDR2 LQKENI. V lost 4 bases, J lost 2 bases, and 10 bases lay in between. The CDR3 totals 14 residues.